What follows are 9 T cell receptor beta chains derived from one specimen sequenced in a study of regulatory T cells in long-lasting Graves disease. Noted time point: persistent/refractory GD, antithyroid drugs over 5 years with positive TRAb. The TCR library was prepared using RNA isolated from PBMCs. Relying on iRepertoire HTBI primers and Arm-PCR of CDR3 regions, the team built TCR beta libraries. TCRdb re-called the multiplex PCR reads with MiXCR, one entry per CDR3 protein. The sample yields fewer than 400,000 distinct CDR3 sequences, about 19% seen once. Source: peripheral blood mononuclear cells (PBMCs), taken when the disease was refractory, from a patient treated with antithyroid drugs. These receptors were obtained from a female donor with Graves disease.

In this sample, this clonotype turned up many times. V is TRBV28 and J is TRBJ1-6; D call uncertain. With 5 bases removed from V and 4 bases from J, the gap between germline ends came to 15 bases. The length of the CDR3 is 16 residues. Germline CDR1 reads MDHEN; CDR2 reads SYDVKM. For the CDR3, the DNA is TGTGCCAGCAGTCCCGGAGGCAGCGGATATAATTCACCCCTCCACTTT. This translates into CASSPGGSGYNSPLHF.

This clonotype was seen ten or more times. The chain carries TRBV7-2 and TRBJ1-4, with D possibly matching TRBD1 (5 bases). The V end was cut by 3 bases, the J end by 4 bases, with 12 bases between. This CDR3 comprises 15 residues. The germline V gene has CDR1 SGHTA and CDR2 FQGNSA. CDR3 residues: CASSFSGTHNEKLFF. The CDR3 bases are TGTGCCAGCAGCTTCTCCGGGACCCATAATGAAAAACTGTTTTTT. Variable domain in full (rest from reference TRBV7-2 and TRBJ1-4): GAGVSQSPSNKVTEKGKDVELRCDPISGHTALYWYRQSLGQGLEFLIYFQGNSAPDKSGLPSDRFSAERTGGSVSTLTIQRTQQEDSAVYLCASSFSGTHNEKLFFGSGTQLSVL.

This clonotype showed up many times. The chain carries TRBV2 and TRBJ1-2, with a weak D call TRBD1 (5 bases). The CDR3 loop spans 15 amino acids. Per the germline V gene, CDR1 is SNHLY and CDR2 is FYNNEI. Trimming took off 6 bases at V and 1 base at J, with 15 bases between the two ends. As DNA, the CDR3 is TGTGCCAGCAGGGACACATGGACCAGTAACTATGGCTACACCTTC. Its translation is CASRDTWTSNYGYTF.

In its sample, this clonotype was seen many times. CDR3 in DNA: TGTGCCAGCAAGATAGGGGGTGGGAACACTGAAGCTTTCTTT. Residues: CASKIGGGNTEAFF. The chain uses TRBV2 and TRBJ1-1; tentative D call: TRBD1 (6 bases). Germline V gene data show CDR1 as SNHLY and CDR2 as FYNNEI. The CDR3 consists of 14 residues. The V and J ends lost 7 bases and 1 base respectively, with 13 bases between them.

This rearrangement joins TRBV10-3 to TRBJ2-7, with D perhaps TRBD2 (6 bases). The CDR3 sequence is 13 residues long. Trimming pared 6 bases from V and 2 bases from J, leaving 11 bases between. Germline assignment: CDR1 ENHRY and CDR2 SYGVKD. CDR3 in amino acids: CAISRLEAYEQYF. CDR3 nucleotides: TGTGCCATCAGCCGACTAGAGGCCTACGAGCAGTACTTC.

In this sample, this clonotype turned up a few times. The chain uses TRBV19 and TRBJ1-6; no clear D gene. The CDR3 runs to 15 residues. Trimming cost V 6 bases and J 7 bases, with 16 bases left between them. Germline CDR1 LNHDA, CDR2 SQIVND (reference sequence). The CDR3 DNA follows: TGTGCCAGTAGACCTTTGGGAGGAGACAATTCACCCCTCCACTTT. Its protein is CASRPLGGDNSPLHF.

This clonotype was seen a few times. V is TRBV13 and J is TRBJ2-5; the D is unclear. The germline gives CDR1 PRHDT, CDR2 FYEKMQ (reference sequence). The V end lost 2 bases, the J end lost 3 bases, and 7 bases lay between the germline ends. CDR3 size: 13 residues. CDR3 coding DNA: TGTGCCAGCAGCTTATCTGTAGAAGAGACCCAGTACTTC. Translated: CASSLSVEETQYF. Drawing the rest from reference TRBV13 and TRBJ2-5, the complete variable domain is AAGVIQSPRHLIKEKRETATLKCYPIPRHDTVYWYQQGPGQDPQFLISFYEKMQSDKGSIPDRFSAQQFSDYHSELNMSSLELGDSALYFCASSLSVEETQYFGPGTRLLVL.

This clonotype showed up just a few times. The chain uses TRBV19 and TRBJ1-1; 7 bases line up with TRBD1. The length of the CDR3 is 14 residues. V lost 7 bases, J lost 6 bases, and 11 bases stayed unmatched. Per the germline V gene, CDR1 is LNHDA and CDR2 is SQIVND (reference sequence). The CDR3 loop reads CASNDRDSMPEAFF. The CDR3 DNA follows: TGTGCCAGTAATGACCGGGACAGCATGCCTGAAGCTTTCTTT.

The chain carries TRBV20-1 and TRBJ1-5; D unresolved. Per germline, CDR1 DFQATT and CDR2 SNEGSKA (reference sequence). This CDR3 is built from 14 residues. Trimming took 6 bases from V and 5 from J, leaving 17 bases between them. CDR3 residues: CSAPSGFADQPQHF. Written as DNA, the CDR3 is TGCAGTGCCCCAAGCGGTTTTGCGGATCAGCCCCAGCATTTT.